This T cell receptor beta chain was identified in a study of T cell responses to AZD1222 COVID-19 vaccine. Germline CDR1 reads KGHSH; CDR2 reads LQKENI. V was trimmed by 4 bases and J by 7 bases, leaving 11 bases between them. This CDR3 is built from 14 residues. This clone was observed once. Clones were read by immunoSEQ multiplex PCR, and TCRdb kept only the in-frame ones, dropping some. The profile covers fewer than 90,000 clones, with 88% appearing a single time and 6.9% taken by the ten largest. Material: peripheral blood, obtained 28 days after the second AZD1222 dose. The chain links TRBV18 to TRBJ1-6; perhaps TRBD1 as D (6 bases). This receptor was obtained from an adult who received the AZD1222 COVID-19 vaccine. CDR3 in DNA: TGTGCCAGCTCACTTAGACAGGAAAATTCACCCCTCCACTTT. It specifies CASSLRQENSPLHF.